This entry features one T cell receptor beta chain sequence. This entry belongs to a study of shared clonotypes between healthy human individuals. Sequencing used immunoSEQ multiplex PCR; TCRdb keeps in-frame clones, though not all of them. The sample lists roughly 500,000 clones; 90% to 96% were seen once. The CDR3 sequence is 16 residues long. The V end lost 2 bases, the J end lost 3 bases, and 14 bases lay between the germline ends. Germline CDR1 SGHDT, CDR2 YYEEEE. The sequencing input was naive CD4+ T cells sorted from blood. As for subset: CD45RA+ positively selected. The V gene is TRBV5-6, the J gene TRBJ2-2; D is possibly TRBD1 or TRBD2 (5 bases each). The sequence was collected from a woman younger than 45 in good health. CDR3 in amino acids: CASSLFGGEDTGELFF. In nucleotides, the CDR3 is TGTGCCAGCAGCTTATTTGGGGGAGAGGACACCGGGGAGCTGTTTTTT.